This T cell receptor (beta chain) is from a study of T cell clonotyping in hematopoietic cell transplantation. Germline V gives CDR1 MDHEN, CDR2 SYDVKM. The CDR3 contains 13 residues. V dropped 3 bases and J dropped 5 bases, with 10 bases sitting between them. Data came from immunoSEQ multiplex PCR; TCRdb stores just in-frame clones and leaves some out. In the table there are 15,000 or so clones, about four fifths of which are singletons. Blood collection times were about day -28 and days 30, 100, 180 posttransplant. The receptor was isolated from a female patient between 35 and 55 years old who had an allogeneic stem cell transplant from a related donor, so T cells may come from the graft donor. Some clones in this sample may be carry-over from other donors' samples. The chain is built from TRBV28 and TRBJ2-5; D remains ambiguous. Sequencing was performed on PBMCs, taken 100 days after allogeneic stem cell transplant. The CDR3 is CASSLLASETQYF. The CDR3 DNA sequence: TGTGCCAGCAGTTTGTTGGCAAGTGAGACCCAGTACTTC.